These T cell receptor beta chains were read from a single sample in a study of T cells in Graves' hyperthyroidism and ophthalmopathy. TCRdb ran MiXCR on the multiplex PCR reads and lists one entry per CDR3 protein. Of 350,000 to 500,000 distinct CDR3 sequences in the sample, roughly an eighth were seen once. The source material was blood. Receptors originate from a woman aged 18-29 years with Graves' hyperthyroidism. CDR3s include the opening cysteine and the closing phenylalanine or tryptophan. The D gene is left open where the match is weak. Size is stated for part of the rows, as once, few or many counts, or as a class when the clone is expanded.

v_call: TRBV11-2; j_call: TRBJ1-4; d_call: -; clone_size: many; cdr3_aa: CASSLEGGSNEKLFF; cdr3_nt: TGTGCCAGCAGCTTAGAGGGCGGCTCTAATGAAAAACTGTTTTTT
v_call: TRBV6-6; j_call: TRBJ2-2; d_call: -; clone_size: -; cdr3_aa: CASSYRTTAGELFF; cdr3_nt: TGTGCCAGCAGTTACCGGACCACGGCCGGGGAGCTGTTTTTT
v_call: TRBV28; j_call: TRBJ1-2; d_call: TRBD1; clone_size: many; cdr3_aa: CASSYRDRPNYGYTF; cdr3_nt: TGTGCCAGCAGCTACAGGGACAGACCAAACTATGGCTACACCTTC
v_call: TRBV30; j_call: TRBJ1-2; d_call: -; clone_size: many; cdr3_aa: CAWSYGLGGYTF; cdr3_nt: TGTGCCTGGAGTTACGGGCTCGGAGGCTACACCTTC
v_call: TRBV6-2/TRBV6-3; j_call: TRBJ2-5; d_call: TRBD2; clone_size: many; cdr3_aa: CASSYSTAGLAVRSQYF; cdr3_nt: TGTGCCAGCAGTTACTCGACAGCGGGACTAGCGGTTCGGTCCCAGTACTTC
v_call: TRBV7-2; j_call: TRBJ2-7; d_call: -; clone_size: many; cdr3_aa: CASSLNYRDYEQYF; cdr3_nt: TGTGCCAGCAGCTTAAATTACAGGGACTACGAGCAGTACTTC
v_call: TRBV4-3; j_call: TRBJ1-1; d_call: TRBD1; clone_size: -; cdr3_aa: CASSQGRGMNTEAFF; cdr3_nt: TGCGCCAGCAGCCAGGGCAGGGGGATGAACACTGAAGCTTTCTTT
v_call: TRBV25-1; j_call: TRBJ2-3; d_call: TRBD2; clone_size: -; cdr3_aa: CASSASGTSAQYF; cdr3_nt: TGTGCCAGCAGTGCCTCCGGGACTAGCGCGCAGTATTTT
v_call: TRBV28; j_call: TRBJ1-2; d_call: TRBD1; clone_size: -; cdr3_aa: CASSLTGGSYGYTF; cdr3_nt: TGTGCCAGCAGTTTGACAGGGGGATCCTATGGCTACACCTTC
v_call: TRBV11-2; j_call: TRBJ2-7; d_call: -; clone_size: many; cdr3_aa: CASSLVSSFYEQYF; cdr3_nt: TGTGCCAGCAGCTTAGTCTCCAGTTTCTACGAGCAGTACTTC
v_call: TRBV18; j_call: TRBJ1-1; d_call: -; clone_size: many; cdr3_aa: CASSPTTANTEAFF; cdr3_nt: TGTGCCAGCTCACCCACGACAGCTAACACTGAAGCTTTCTTT
v_call: TRBV5-8; j_call: TRBJ2-5; d_call: -; clone_size: many; cdr3_aa: CASTADQRETQYF; cdr3_nt: TGTGCCAGCACCGCGGACCAGAGGGAGACCCAGTACTTC
v_call: TRBV2; j_call: TRBJ1-3; d_call: -; clone_size: many; cdr3_aa: CASSEWDLAGNTIYF; cdr3_nt: TGTGCCAGCAGTGAGTGGGACTTGGCTGGAAACACCATATATTTT
v_call: TRBV2; j_call: TRBJ1-6; d_call: -; clone_size: many; cdr3_aa: CASSRDPGNSPLHF; cdr3_nt: TGTGCCAGCAGTCGGGACCCGGGTAATTCACCCCTCCACTTT
v_call: TRBV3-1; j_call: TRBJ1-2; d_call: TRBD1; clone_size: many; cdr3_aa: CASSPGTEPYGYTF; cdr3_nt: TGTGCCAGCAGCCCTGGGACAGAACCCTATGGCTACACCTTC
v_call: TRBV5-1; j_call: TRBJ2-5; d_call: -; clone_size: many; cdr3_aa: CASSLIESGETQYF; cdr3_nt: TGCGCCAGCAGCTTGATCGAATCTGGTGAGACCCAGTACTTC
v_call: TRBV6-2/TRBV6-3; j_call: TRBJ1-1; d_call: -; clone_size: many; cdr3_aa: CASSFLGDTEAFF; cdr3_nt: TGTGCCAGCAGTTTCTTGGGGGACACTGAAGCTTTCTTT
v_call: TRBV20-1; j_call: TRBJ2-1; d_call: TRBD2; clone_size: few; cdr3_aa: CSARREFPHNEQFF; cdr3_nt: TGCAGTGCCAGGCGGGAGTTCCCCCACAATGAGCAGTTCTTC
v_call: TRBV29-1; j_call: TRBJ2-7; d_call: -; clone_size: few; cdr3_aa: CSVGSGTYEQYF; cdr3_nt: TGCAGCGTTGGGTCCGGGACCTACGAGCAGTACTTC
v_call: TRBV5-1; j_call: TRBJ1-4; d_call: -; clone_size: many; cdr3_aa: CASSGEDEKLFF; cdr3_nt: TGCGCCAGCAGCGGGGAAGATGAAAAACTGTTTTTT
v_call: TRBV7-2; j_call: TRBJ2-7; d_call: TRBD2; clone_size: few; cdr3_aa: CASSTLAGMVHEQYF; cdr3_nt: TGTGCCAGCAGCACCCTAGCGGGAATGGTCCACGAGCAGTACTTC
v_call: TRBV12-3/TRBV12-4; j_call: TRBJ2-5; d_call: -; clone_size: many; cdr3_aa: CASSPDGRQETQYF; cdr3_nt: TGTGCCAGCAGTCCGGACGGGAGACAAGAGACCCAGTACTTC
v_call: TRBV20-1; j_call: TRBJ2-7; d_call: -; clone_size: many; cdr3_aa: CSAVSGPPYEQYF; cdr3_nt: TGCAGTGCTGTTAGCGGACCCCCCTACGAGCAGTACTTC
v_call: TRBV20-1; j_call: TRBJ2-5; d_call: TRBD2; clone_size: many; cdr3_aa: CSARWLAGGPQETQYF; cdr3_nt: TGCAGTGCTAGGTGGCTAGCGGGAGGGCCCCAAGAGACCCAGTACTTC